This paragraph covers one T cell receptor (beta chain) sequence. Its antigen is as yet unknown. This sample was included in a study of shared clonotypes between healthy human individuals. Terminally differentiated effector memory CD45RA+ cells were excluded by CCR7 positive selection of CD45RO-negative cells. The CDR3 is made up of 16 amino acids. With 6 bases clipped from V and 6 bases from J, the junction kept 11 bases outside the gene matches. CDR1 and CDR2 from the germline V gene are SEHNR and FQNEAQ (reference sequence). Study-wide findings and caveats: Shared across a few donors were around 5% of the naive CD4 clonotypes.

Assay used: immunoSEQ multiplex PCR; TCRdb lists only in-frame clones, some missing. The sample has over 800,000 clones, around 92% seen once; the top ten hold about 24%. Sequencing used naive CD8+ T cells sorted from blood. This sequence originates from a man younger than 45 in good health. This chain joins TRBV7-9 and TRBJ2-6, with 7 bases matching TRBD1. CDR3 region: CASSLSGTEEANVLTF. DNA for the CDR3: TGTGCCAGCAGTCTTTCCGGGACAGAAGAGGCCAACGTCCTGACTTTC.